The clone carrying this T cell receptor beta chain was seen a handful of times. The germline CDR1 and CDR2 sequences are MNHNS and SASEGT. V lost 5 bases and J lost 7; bases outside the gene matches: 6. There are 14 residues in the CDR3. The data derive from a study of T cells in Graves' hyperthyroidism and ophthalmopathy. RNA transcripts provided the source from which TCR beta CDR3 regions were amplified. The HTBI primer set served for first-round RT-PCR of the TCR CDR3. MiXCR, applied by TCRdb to the multiplex PCR reads, yields one record per CDR3 protein. The sample includes 500,000 to 600,000 distinct CDR3 sequences, 15% to 20% of them seen just once.

Sequenced: blood. The V gene is TRBV6-1, the J gene TRBJ1-1, with 11 bases fitting TRBD1. This clonotype originated in a woman between 18 and 29 years old with Graves' hyperthyroidism. The CDR3 region has the DNA TGTGCCAGCAGTCCGGGACAGGGGGTCTTTGAAGCTTTCTTT. Protein product: CASSPGQGVFEAFF.